Below, 5 T cell receptor beta chains from the same sample are listed, as sequenced in a study of T cell repertoires in cytomegalovirus infection. TCRdb reprocessed the reads with MiXCR, giving one entry per CDR3 protein. The sample holds roughly 500,000 distinct CDR3 sequences; 10% to 12% are singletons and the top ten take roughly 10%. What was sequenced was PBMCs. The receptors here all came from a human donor in good health (CMV status not recorded). Some clones in this sample may be carry-over from other donors' samples.

This chain links TRBV7-3 with TRBJ1-2; D unresolved. Germline CDR1 and CDR2: SGHTA and FQGTGA. This CDR3 spans 14 amino acids. Trimming removed 2 bases at V and 4 bases at J, with 11 bases between. Here the CDR3 DNA reads TGTGCCAGCAGCTTAGACGGCAGCTCCTATGGCTACACCTTC. Its translation: CASSLDGSSYGYTF. Supplemented by reference TRBV7-3 and TRBJ1-2, the full variable domain reads GAGVSQTPSNKVTEKGKYVELRCDPISGHTALYWYRQSLGQGPEFLIYFQGTGAADDSGLPNDRFFAVRPEGSVSTLKIQRTERGDSAVYLCASSLDGSSYGYTFGSGTRLTVV.

This clonotype was counted at least ten times. This chain links TRBV6-1 with TRBJ2-6; 8 bases are a match to TRBD1. V gave up 5 bases and J gave up 4 bases; unmatched junction bases: 16. The CDR3 runs to 19 residues. Germline values: CDR1 MNHNS, CDR2 SASEGT. CDR3 sequence reads: CASSSYGGQGRRGANVLTF. The CDR3 DNA reads TGTGCCAGCAGTTCCTATGGAGGACAGGGACGCAGGGGGGCCAACGTCCTGACTTTC.

The rearrangement joins TRBV6-5 to TRBJ1-2; the match to TRBD1 covers 8 bases. This CDR3 comprises 14 residues. The germline gives CDR1 MNHEY, CDR2 SVGAGI. V was pared by 6 bases and J by 3 bases, with 6 bases of the junction left unmatched. The CDR3 nucleotides are TGTGCCAGCAGCCGGGACAGGTCCTACTATGGCTACACCTTC. It is translated as CASSRDRSYYGYTF.

The table lists this clonotype with many counts. V gene TRBV12-3 or TRBV12-4 combines with J gene TRBJ2-1; no clear D gene. There are 13 residues in the CDR3. Between the trimmed V and J ends, which lost 4 bases and 2 bases, there was a span of 6 bases. In DNA, the CDR3 is TGTGCCAGCAGTTCTAGGCCCTACAATGAGCAGTTCTTC. This translates into CASSSRPYNEQFF.

This clonotype was counted at least ten times. The rearrangement links TRBV7-9 to TRBJ1-1; D is unresolved. Trimming stripped 4 bases from V and 5 bases from J, with 11 bases between. Looked up from germline, CDR1 is SEHNR and CDR2 is FQNEAQ (reference sequence). CDR3 length: 13 amino acids. The CDR3 region has the DNA TGTGCCAGCAGCTCCCCCCGGCGGACTGAAGCTTTCTTT. Protein sequence: CASSSPRRTEAFF.